Shown below are 27 T cell receptor beta chains from a single sample sequenced in a study of blood T cell repertoires in COVID-19 (dated by TCRdb to 2019 to 2021). Library preparation was by the immunoSEQ multiplex PCR assay. Sourced from immuneACCESS, this table was stored by TCRdb with only in-frame sequences that have V and J called. A share of the clones is absent; for the studies checked, an unresolved V gene accounts for under half, and the remainder has no known explanation. Recorded for this sample are about 170,000 clones; around three quarters of them occurred a single time. Of the sample, roughly 19% is held by the ten largest clones. Sequenced input: PBMCs or T cells enriched from blood (not recorded which). The origin of the receptors is a woman in her seventies in a cohort exposed to, infected with or recovered from COVID-19 (not recorded which).

This chain links TRBV28 with TRBJ1-1, with unresolved D. CDR1 MDHEN and CDR2 SYDVKM come from the germline V gene. The CDR3 sequence is 12 residues long. Trimming shortened V by 7 bases and J by 5 bases, and 11 bases separated the two germline ends. As DNA, the CDR3 is TGTGCCAGCATCAGAGCCGGGACTGAAGCTTTCTTT. Encoded protein: CASIRAGTEAFF. The full variable domain, in which reference TRBV28 and TRBJ1-1 provide the parts outside the CDR3, is DVKVTQSSRYLVKRTGEKVFLECVQDMDHENMFWYRQDPGLGLRLIYFSYDVKMKEKGDIPEGYSVSREKKERFSLILESASTNQTSMYLCASIRAGTEAFFGQGTRLTVV.

This chain links TRBV19 with TRBJ1-2; perhaps TRBD1 as D (5 bases). V lost 7 bases and J 8 bases, leaving 20 bases between the germline ends. CDR1 is LNHDA and CDR2 is SQIVND in the germline V gene (reference sequence). CDR3 length equals 14 residues. CDR3 amino acids: CASTWGGQGSGYTF. In nucleotides, the CDR3 is TGTGCCAGTACCTGGGGTGGGCAGGGAAGCGGCTACACCTTC.

The genes are TRBV11-3 and TRBJ2-7; D is unclear. Trimming pared 5 bases from V and 4 bases from J, leaving 12 bases between. Germline lookup yields CDR1 SGHNT and CDR2 YENEEA. The CDR3 runs 13 residues. The CDR3 loop reads CASSPGEAYEQYF. CDR3 bases: TGTGCCAGCAGCCCCGGAGAGGCGTACGAGCAGTACTTC.

This clone occurred once. V usage is TRBV9 and J usage is TRBJ1-6, with no clear D. Germline CDR1 reads SGDLS; CDR2 reads YYNGEE. The CDR3 loop spans 15 amino acids. The V end was cut by 4 bases, the J end by 7 bases, with 15 bases between. CDR3 sequence reads: CASSPSPQGNSPLHF. The DNA for the CDR3 is TGTGCCAGCAGCCCTAGCCCACAAGGGAATTCACCCCTCCACTTT.

This clone was seen only a few times. The CDR3 DNA sequence: TGTGCCAGCAGCTCACGGACAGATACCGGGGAGCTGTTTTTT. This sequence encodes CASSSRTDTGELFF. The chain employs TRBV11-3 and TRBJ2-2, with a possible D match to TRBD1 (6 bases). The V and J ends lost 4 bases and 5 bases respectively, with 11 bases between them. The germline V gene encodes CDR1 SGHNT and CDR2 YENEEA. The CDR3 covers 14 residues.

In nucleotides, the CDR3 is TGTGCCAGCAGCCAAGACCCAGAGACCCGCCTAGCGGGAGTCCCCAAGCAGTACTTC. It codes for CASSQDPETRLAGVPKQYF. V and J are TRBV4-2 and TRBJ2-7, with 10 bases identical to TRBD2. V dropped 0 bases and J dropped 8; count of bases not matched to a gene: 19. This CDR3 region has 19 residues. CDR1 and CDR2 from the germline V gene are LGHNA and YNFKEQ.

The chain combines TRBV19 with TRBJ2-3; TRBD2 might be the D (5 bases). Germline CDR1 and CDR2: LNHDA and SQIVND (reference sequence). The CDR3 runs to 14 residues. V gave up 7 bases and J gave up 6 bases, with 17 bases separating them. CDR3: CASTVGAMYDTQYF. The CDR3 DNA sequence: TGTGCCAGTACCGTGGGAGCTATGTATGATACGCAGTATTTT.

This sequence joins TRBV12-5 and TRBJ2-3; tentatively, D is TRBD2 (6 bases). V was shortened by 6 bases and J by 3 bases, with 16 bases between the two germline ends. This CDR3 spans 15 amino acids. Germline V gives CDR1 LGHNT, CDR2 FRNRAP. CDR3 in amino acids: CASGPGAGGTDTQYF. The CDR3, as DNA: TGTGCTAGTGGCCCAGGAGCAGGAGGGACAGATACGCAGTATTTT. The full variable domain, with the rest looked up from reference TRBV12-5 and TRBJ2-3, is DARVTQTPRHKVTEMGQEVTMRCQPILGHNTVFWYRQTMMQGLELLAYFRNRAPLDDSGMPKDRFSAEMPDATLATLKIQPSEPRDSAVYFCASGPGAGGTDTQYFGPGTRLTVL.

The chain uses TRBV6-1 and TRBJ1-6; D is perhaps TRBD1 (5 bases). There are 14 residues in the CDR3. Germline V lookup: CDR1 MNHNS, CDR2 SASEGT. Trimming cost V 3 bases and J 7 bases, with 10 bases left between them. The CDR3 is CASSDRVRNSPLHF. The CDR3 DNA reads as TGTGCCAGCAGTGACAGGGTGCGCAATTCACCCCTCCACTTT.

The rearrangement links TRBV2 to TRBJ2-7; 11 nucleotides align to TRBD1. This CDR3 region has 16 residues. CDR1 and CDR2 from the germline V gene are SNHLY and FYNNEI. With 2 bases clipped from V and 3 bases from J, the junction kept 6 bases outside the gene matches. The CDR3, as DNA: TGTGCCAGCAGTGAAACGTGGACAGGGGGCTTCTACGAGCAGTACTTC. This codes for CASSETWTGGFYEQYF.

This chain links TRBV28 with TRBJ1-1; tentatively, D is TRBD1 (6 bases). Looked up from germline, CDR1 is MDHEN and CDR2 is SYDVKM. CDR3 length equals 17 residues. The V end was cut by 10 bases, the J end by 3 bases, with 27 bases between. The CDR3 DNA reads TGTGCCACCACAGGCAATCGGTACCCGAAGGGGGACACTGAAGCTTTCTTT. Encoded protein: CATTGNRYPKGDTEAFF.

This clone was detected only once. The chain employs TRBV11-2 and TRBJ2-7; D is possibly TRBD2 (6 bases). V was clipped by 4 bases and J by 5 bases, with 12 bases between them. This CDR3 spans 13 amino acids. CDR1 and CDR2 (germline): SGHAT, FQNNGV. The CDR3 region is CASSSRWGDEQYF. The CDR3 bases are TGTGCCAGCAGCTCCCGCTGGGGGGACGAGCAGTACTTC.

This clone was seen only once. The sample carries other DNA sequences with the same CDR3. This chain joins TRBV5-1 and TRBJ1-4, with D perhaps TRBD1 (5 bases). This CDR3 is 14 amino acids long. Trimming took 0 bases from V and 8 from J, leaving 11 bases between them. In germline, CDR1 is SGHRS, CDR2 YFSETQ. In DNA, the CDR3 is TGCGCCAGCAGCTTGGATAGGGGAGGAGAAAAACTGTTTTTT. Its protein is CASSLDRGGEKLFF.

The chain uses TRBV5-1 and TRBJ1-6; D remains ambiguous. The length of the CDR3 is 13 residues. The germline V gene encodes CDR1 SGHRS and CDR2 YFSETQ. V shed 0 bases and J shed 13 bases, with 11 bases lying between them. The CDR3 nucleotides are TGCGCCAGCAGCTTGGAAACGTCAACTCCCCTCCACTTT. This encodes CASSLETSTPLHF.

The rearrangement joins TRBV7-9 to TRBJ2-1; 7 bases are a match to TRBD2. Germline CDR1 and CDR2: SEHNR and FQNEAQ (reference sequence). The CDR3 is 15 residues long. The V and J ends lost 6 bases and 4 bases, in that order; junction bases with no gene match: 9. The DNA of the CDR3 is TGTGCCAGCAGTTCGATTAGGACTAGTTACAATGAGCAGTTCTTC. Translating gives CASSSIRTSYNEQFF.

The CDR3 spells CASSRSRGDEQFF. CDR3 coding DNA: TGTGCCAGCTCACGTTCCAGGGGTGATGAGCAGTTCTTC. The chain is built from TRBV18 and TRBJ2-1, with D perhaps matching TRBD1 (6 bases). The CDR3 loop spans 13 amino acids. V was trimmed by 4 bases and J by 8 bases, leaving 12 bases between them. The germline V gene has CDR1 KGHSH and CDR2 LQKENI.

The chain has TRBV5-1 and TRBJ2-6, with a tentative D call TRBD1 (6 bases). Per germline, CDR1 SGHRS and CDR2 YFSETQ. This CDR3 is built from 16 residues. V shed 1 base and J shed 0 bases, with 8 bases lying between them. The CDR3 is CASSLLGGSGANVLTF. The CDR3 DNA reads as TGCGCCAGCAGCTTGCTAGGGGGCTCTGGGGCCAACGTCCTGACTTTC.

The CDR3 here is CAWSNTGGNIQYF. In DNA, the CDR3 is TGTGCCTGGAGTAATACAGGGGGGAACATTCAGTACTTC. This chain joins TRBV30 and TRBJ2-4, with 8 nucleotides matching TRBD1. Germline CDR1 reads GTSNPN; CDR2 reads SVGIG (reference sequence). The CDR3 extends over 13 amino acids. Germline trimming cut 2 bases from V and 7 bases from J; bases unmatched to any gene: 4.

This clone showed up just a few times. The V and J genes are TRBV30 and TRBJ1-2, with a tentative D call TRBD1 (6 bases). CDR3 size: 12 residues. Germline assignment: CDR1 GTSNPN and CDR2 SVGIG (reference sequence). Between the trimmed V and J ends, which lost 5 bases and 9 bases, there was a span of 16 bases. CDR3 sequence reads: CAWARGGGSYTF. In DNA form, the CDR3 reads TGTGCCTGGGCTCGGGGAGGGGGGAGCTACACCTTC.

By share, this clone counts as medium-sized. CDR3 in amino acids: CASRLLGGGAEAFF. In DNA, the CDR3 is TGTGCCAGCAGACTACTAGGAGGGGGCGCTGAAGCTTTCTTT. The V gene is TRBV6-5, the J gene TRBJ1-1; the match to TRBD1 covers 7 bases. The CDR3 length is 14 residues. J gave up 6 bases and V 6 bases, and 10 bases lay outside the gene matches. Germline lookup yields CDR1 MNHEY and CDR2 SVGAGI.

V is TRBV5-1 and J is TRBJ2-7; 13 bases match TRBD2. V gave up 3 bases and J gave up 7 bases; unmatched junction bases: 4. This CDR3 has 14 amino acids. The germline V gene encodes CDR1 SGHRS and CDR2 YFSETQ. As DNA, the CDR3 is TGCGCCAGCAGCTCCTTACTAGCGGGAGGGGAGCAGTACTTC. Translated: CASSSLLAGGEQYF.

The chain is built from TRBV5-1 and TRBJ1-1, with 8 bases that match TRBD1. V lost 0 bases and J lost 1; bases outside the gene matches: 2. CDR1 and CDR2 from the germline V gene are SGHRS and YFSETQ. The CDR3 totals 15 residues. The CDR3: CASSLDRGANTEAFF. CDR3 coding DNA: TGCGCCAGCAGCTTGGACAGGGGGGCGAACACTGAAGCTTTCTTT. The whole variable domain, filled in from reference TRBV5-1 and TRBJ1-1, reads KAGVTQTPRYLIKTRGQQVTLSCSPISGHRSVSWYQQTPGQGLQFLFEYFSETQRNKGNFPGRFSGRQFSNSRSEMNVSTLELGDSALYLCASSLDRGANTEAFFGQGTRLTVV.

The DNA of the CDR3 is TGCAGCGTATCCCAACTGGGGGGTGAGGTCGAAGCTTTCTTT. Protein product: CSVSQLGGEVEAFF. The rearrangement uses TRBV29-1 and TRBJ1-1; D is possibly TRBD1 (5 bases). With 6 bases removed from V and 8 bases from J, the gap between germline ends came to 22 bases. The germline V gene encodes CDR1 SQVTM and CDR2 ANQGSEA. This CDR3 has 14 residues.

The genes are TRBV18 and TRBJ1-5, with TRBD1 matching over 8 bases. J was trimmed by 5 bases and V by 3 bases; bases with no gene match: 6. The length of the CDR3 is 15 residues. The V gene's germline CDR1 is KGHSH and CDR2 LQKENI. The CDR3 bases are TGTGCCAGCTCACCGTTGACAGGGGTCGATCAGCCCCAGCATTTT. Its protein is CASSPLTGVDQPQHF.

The chain carries TRBV15 and TRBJ2-3, with 7 bases fitting TRBD1. Germline CDR1 is LNHNV and CDR2 is YYDKDF (reference sequence). Losses at the gene ends were 4 bases for V and 0 bases for J; bases not matched to a gene: 4. This CDR3 is built from 15 residues. The CDR3 here is CATSKQGHSTDTQYF. The DNA for the CDR3 is TGTGCCACCAGCAAACAGGGGCATAGCACAGATACGCAGTATTTT.

V and J are TRBV7-2 and TRBJ2-7; D unresolved. The germline CDR1 and CDR2 sequences are SGHTA and FQGNSA. V was pared by 2 bases and J by 3 bases, with 8 bases between. CDR3 size: 13 residues. CDR3 amino acids: CASSLSNSYEQYF. The CDR3 bases are TGTGCCAGCAGCTTAAGTAACAGCTACGAGCAGTACTTC.

J is TRBJ2-1 and V is TRBV18; the match to TRBD1 covers 9 bases. CDR1 is KGHSH and CDR2 is LQKENI in the germline V gene. The trim removed 1 base at V and 1 base at J, leaving 8 bases unmatched. The CDR3 is 18 amino acids. CDR3 sequence (DNA): TGTGCCAGCTCACCACGTGGGACAGGGTGGGCATCCTACAATGAGCAGTTCTTC. Residues: CASSPRGTGWASYNEQFF.